The subject of this entry is one T cell receptor (beta chain). The data originate from a study of T cell changes during pregnancy in multiple sclerosis. With 5 bases removed from V and 6 bases from J, the gap between germline ends came to 13 bases. The CDR3 totals 13 residues. Per germline, CDR1 SGHTA and CDR2 FQGTGA. Repertoires were generated with immunoSEQ multiplex PCR, while TCRdb's copy carries only in-frame clones and drops some. The repertoire includes more than 90,000 clones, roughly 92% of them detected once, and 2% to 2.5% sits in the top ten. This chain links TRBV7-3 with TRBJ1-2, with D possibly matching TRBD1 (6 bases). This receptor was identified in a female donor with multiple sclerosis, enrolled in a pregnancy study. Specimen: peripheral blood, collected after pregnancy. The CDR3 DNA sequence: TGTGCCAGCAGCCCGGGACAACAAGATGGCTACACCTTC. The encoded protein is CASSPGQQDGYTF.